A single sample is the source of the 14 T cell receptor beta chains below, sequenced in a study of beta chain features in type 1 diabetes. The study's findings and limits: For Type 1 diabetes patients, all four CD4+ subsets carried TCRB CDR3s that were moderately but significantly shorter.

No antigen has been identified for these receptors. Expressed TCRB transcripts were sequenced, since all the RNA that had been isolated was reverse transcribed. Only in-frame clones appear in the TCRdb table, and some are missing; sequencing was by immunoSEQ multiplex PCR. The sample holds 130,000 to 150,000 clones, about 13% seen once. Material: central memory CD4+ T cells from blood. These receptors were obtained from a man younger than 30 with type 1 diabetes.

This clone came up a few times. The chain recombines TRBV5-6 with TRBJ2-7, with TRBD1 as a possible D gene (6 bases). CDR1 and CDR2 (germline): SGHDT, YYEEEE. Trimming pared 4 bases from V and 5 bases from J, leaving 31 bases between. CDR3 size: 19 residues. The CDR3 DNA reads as TGTGCCAGCAGCCCCTACCACGCGGGCCCAAGGGGGATCGTCCACGAGCAGTACTTC. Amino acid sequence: CASSPYHAGPRGIVHEQYF.

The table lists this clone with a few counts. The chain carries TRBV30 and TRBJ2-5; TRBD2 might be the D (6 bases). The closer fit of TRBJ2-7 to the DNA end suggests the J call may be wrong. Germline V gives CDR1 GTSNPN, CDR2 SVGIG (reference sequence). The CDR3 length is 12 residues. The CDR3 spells CAWGTFSYEQYF. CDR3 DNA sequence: TGTGCCTGGGGGACTTTCTCCTACGAGCAGTACTTC.

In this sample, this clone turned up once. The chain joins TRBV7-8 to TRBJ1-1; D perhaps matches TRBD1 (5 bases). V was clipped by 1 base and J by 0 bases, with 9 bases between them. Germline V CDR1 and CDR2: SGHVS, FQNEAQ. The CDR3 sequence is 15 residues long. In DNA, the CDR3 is TGTGCCAGCAGCTTAGGTGCAGGGTTGAACACTGAAGCTTTCTTT. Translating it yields CASSLGAGLNTEAFF.

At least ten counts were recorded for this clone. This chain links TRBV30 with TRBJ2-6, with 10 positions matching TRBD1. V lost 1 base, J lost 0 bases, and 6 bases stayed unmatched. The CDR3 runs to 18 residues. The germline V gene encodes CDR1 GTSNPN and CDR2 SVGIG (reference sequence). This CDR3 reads CAWSGGQGPNSGANVLTF. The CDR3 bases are TGTGCCTGGAGTGGGGGACAGGGGCCCAACTCTGGGGCCAACGTCCTGACTTTC. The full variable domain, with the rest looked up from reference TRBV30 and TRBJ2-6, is SQTIHQWPATLVQPVGSPLSLECTVEGTSNPNLYWYRQAAGRGLQLLFYSVGIGQISSEVPQNLSASRPQDRQFILSSKKLLLSDSGFYLCAWSGGQGPNSGANVLTFGAGSRLTVL.

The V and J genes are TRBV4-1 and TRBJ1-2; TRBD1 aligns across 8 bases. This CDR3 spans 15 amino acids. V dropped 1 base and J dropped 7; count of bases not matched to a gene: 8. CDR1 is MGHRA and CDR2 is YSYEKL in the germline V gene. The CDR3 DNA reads TGCGCCAGCAGCCAAGGACAGGGGCCCAAGGGTGGCTACACCTTC. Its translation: CASSQGQGPKGGYTF.

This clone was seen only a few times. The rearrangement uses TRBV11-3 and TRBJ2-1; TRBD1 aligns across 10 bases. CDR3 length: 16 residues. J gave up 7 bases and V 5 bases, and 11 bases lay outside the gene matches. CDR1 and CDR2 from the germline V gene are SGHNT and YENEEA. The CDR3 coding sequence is TGTGCCAGCAGCCCTAGCTGGACAGGGGGTATTAATGAGCAGTTCTTC. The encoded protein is CASSPSWTGGINEQFF.

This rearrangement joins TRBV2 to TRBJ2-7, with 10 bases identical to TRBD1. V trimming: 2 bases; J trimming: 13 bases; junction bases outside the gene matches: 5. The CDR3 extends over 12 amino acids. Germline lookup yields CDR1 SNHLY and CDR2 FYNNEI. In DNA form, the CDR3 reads TGTGCCAGCAGTGAAATCCGGGACAGGGGATACTTC. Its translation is CASSEIRDRGYF.

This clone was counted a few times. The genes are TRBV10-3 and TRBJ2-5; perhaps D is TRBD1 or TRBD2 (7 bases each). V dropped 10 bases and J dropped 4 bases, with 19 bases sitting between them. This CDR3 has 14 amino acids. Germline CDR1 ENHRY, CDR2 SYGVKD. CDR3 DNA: TGTGCCACCAATTCCGGGGAGGGGGCAGAGACCCAGTACTTC. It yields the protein CATNSGEGAETQYF.

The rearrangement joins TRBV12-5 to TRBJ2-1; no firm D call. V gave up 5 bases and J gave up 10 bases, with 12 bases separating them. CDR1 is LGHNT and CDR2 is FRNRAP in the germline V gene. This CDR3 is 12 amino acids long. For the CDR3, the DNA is TGTGCTAGTGGTCGGACGCTGTCCGAGCAGTTCTTC. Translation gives CASGRTLSEQFF.

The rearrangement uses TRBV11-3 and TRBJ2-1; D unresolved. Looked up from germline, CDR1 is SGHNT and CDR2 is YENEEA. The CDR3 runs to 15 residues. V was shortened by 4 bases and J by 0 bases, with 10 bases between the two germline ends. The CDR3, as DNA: TGTGCCAGCAGCTCGCACAGTAGCTCCTACAATGAGCAGTTCTTC. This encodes CASSSHSSSYNEQFF.

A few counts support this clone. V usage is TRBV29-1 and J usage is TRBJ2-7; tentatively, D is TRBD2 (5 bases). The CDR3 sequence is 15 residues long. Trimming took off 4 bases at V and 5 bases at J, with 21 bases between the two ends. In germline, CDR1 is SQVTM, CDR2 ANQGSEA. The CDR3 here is CSVVDGVPPIHEQYF. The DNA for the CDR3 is TGCAGCGTTGTTGACGGGGTTCCCCCAATCCACGAGCAGTACTTC.

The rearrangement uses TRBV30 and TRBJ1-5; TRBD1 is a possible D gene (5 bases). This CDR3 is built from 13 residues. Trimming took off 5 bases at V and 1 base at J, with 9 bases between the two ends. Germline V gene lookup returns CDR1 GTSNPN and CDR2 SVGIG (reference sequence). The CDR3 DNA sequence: TGTGCCTGGTCCGGACAAAGCAATCAGCCCCAGCATTTT. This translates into CAWSGQSNQPQHF.

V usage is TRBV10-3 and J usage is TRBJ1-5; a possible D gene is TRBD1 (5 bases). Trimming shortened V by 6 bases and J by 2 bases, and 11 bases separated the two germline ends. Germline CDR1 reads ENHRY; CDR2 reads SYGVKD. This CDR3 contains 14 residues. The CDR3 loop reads CAISRQGGNQPQHF. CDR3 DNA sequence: TGTGCCATCAGCCGACAAGGGGGCAATCAGCCCCAGCATTTT.

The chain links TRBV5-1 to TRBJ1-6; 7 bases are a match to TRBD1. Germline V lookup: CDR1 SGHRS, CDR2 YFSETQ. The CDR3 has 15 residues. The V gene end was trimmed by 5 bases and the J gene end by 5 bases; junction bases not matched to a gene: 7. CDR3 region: CASSSSGTDNSPLHF. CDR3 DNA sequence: TGCGCCAGCAGTTCCTCCGGGACAGATAATTCACCCCTCCACTTT.